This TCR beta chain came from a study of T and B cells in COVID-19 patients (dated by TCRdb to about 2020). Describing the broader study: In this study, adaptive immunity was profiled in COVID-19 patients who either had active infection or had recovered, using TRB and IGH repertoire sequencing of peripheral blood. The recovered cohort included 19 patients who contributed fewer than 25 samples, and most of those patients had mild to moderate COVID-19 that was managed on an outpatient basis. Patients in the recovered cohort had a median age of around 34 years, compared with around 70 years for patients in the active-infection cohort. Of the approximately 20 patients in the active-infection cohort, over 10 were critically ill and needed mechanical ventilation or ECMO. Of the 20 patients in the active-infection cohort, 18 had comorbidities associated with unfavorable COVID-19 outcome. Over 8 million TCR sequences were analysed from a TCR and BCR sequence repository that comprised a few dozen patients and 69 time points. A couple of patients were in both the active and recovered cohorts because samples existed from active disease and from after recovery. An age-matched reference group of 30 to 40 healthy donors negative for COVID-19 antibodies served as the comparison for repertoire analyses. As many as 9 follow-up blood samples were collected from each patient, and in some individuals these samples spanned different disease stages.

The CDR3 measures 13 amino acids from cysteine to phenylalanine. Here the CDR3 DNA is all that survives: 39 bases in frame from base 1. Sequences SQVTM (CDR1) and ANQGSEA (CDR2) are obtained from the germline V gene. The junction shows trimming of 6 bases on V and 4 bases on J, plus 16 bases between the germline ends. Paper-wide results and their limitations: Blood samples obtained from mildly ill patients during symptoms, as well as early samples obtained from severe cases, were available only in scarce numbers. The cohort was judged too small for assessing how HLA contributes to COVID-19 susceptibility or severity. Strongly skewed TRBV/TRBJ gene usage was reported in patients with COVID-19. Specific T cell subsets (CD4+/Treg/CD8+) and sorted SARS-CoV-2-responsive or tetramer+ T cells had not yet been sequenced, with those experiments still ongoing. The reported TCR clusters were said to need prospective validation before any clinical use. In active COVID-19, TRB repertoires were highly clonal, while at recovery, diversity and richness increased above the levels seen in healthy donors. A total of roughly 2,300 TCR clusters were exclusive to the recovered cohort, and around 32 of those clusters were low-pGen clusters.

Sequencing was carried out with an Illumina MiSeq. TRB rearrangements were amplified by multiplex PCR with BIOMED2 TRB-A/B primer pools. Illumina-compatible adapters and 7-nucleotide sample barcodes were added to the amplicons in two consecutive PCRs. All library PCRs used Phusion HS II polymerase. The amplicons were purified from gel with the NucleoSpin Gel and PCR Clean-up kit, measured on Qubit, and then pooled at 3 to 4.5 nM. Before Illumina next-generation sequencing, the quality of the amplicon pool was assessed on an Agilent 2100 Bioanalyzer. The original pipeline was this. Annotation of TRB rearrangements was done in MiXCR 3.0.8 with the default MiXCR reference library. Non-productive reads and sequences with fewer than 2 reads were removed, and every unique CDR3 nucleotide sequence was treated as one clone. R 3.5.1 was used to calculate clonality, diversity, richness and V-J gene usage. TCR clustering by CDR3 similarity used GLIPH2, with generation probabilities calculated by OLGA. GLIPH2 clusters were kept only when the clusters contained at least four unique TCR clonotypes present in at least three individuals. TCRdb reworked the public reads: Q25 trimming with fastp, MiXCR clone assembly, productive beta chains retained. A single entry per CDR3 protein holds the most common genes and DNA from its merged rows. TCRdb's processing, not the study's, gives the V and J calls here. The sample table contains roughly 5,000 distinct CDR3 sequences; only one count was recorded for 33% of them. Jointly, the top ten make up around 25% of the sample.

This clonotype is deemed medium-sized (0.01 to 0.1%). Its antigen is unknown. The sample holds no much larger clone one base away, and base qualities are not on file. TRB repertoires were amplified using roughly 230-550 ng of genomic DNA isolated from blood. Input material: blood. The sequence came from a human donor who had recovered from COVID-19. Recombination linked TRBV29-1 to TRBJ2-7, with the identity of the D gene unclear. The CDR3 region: CSVTGTSSYEQYF. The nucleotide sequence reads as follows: TGCAGCGTCACTGGAACATCTTCTTACGAGCAGTACTTC.